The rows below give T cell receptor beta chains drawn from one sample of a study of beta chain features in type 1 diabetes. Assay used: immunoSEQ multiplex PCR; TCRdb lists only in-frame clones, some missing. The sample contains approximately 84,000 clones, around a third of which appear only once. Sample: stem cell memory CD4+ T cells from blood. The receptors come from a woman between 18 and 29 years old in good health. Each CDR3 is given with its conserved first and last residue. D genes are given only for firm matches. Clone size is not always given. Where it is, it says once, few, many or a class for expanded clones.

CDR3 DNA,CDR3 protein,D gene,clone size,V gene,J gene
TGCGCCAGCAGCCCACAGGGAAGGAACACTGAAGCTTTCTTT,CASSPQGRNTEAFF,.,.,TRBV5-1,TRBJ1-1
TGTGCCAGCTCACCCGGGAGTCTAAAGGGGGAAAAACTGTTTTTT,CASSPGSLKGEKLFF,.,.,TRBV18,TRBJ1-4
TGCGCCAGCAGGCCGGGACTAGCGGAGTACAATGAGCAGTTCTTC,CASRPGLAEYNEQFF,TRBD2,few,TRBV5-1,TRBJ2-1
TGTGCCAGCTCACGTCGACAGGGGGACGAGCAGTACTTC,CASSRRQGDEQYF,TRBD1,few,TRBV18,TRBJ2-7
TGTGCCAGCTCACCTTCAGCGGGATTGGGTAATGAGCAGTTCTTC,CASSPSAGLGNEQFF,TRBD2,many,TRBV18,TRBJ2-1
TGTGCCAGCAGCTTAGGCCCCCCAGATGGCACCTTC,CASSLGPPDGTF,.,.,TRBV7-9,TRBJ1-2
TGTGCCAGCAGCTTGGATTCAGGGGACGGCTACACCTTC,CASSLDSGDGYTF,.,.,TRBV5-4,TRBJ1-2
TGTGCCAGCAGCTTAGGACAGGGGGCAGTGGGGGAGCAGTACTTC,CASSLGQGAVGEQYF,TRBD1,.,TRBV7-2,TRBJ2-7
TGTGCCTGGAGTGTTACAAGAACCTCACAAGAGACCCAGTACTTC,CAWSVTRTSQETQYF,.,.,TRBV30,TRBJ2-5
TGTGCCAGCAGCAAGGGAGGGGGAGACGGAAACACCATATATTTT,CASSKGGGDGNTIYF,.,.,TRBV7-9,TRBJ1-3
TGTGCCAGCAGCCAAGAACGATTTCCACAGGGAGATGGCTACACCTTC,CASSQERFPQGDGYTF,.,.,TRBV4-1,TRBJ1-2
TGTGCCAGCAGCTTAGCCGGACAGAACACTGAAGCTTTCTTT,CASSLAGQNTEAFF,.,few,TRBV7-2,TRBJ1-1
TGTGCCAGCAGCGTTCAGACAGACATGAACACTGAAGCTTTCTTT,CASSVQTDMNTEAFF,.,.,TRBV9,TRBJ1-1
TGCGCCAGCAGCTTTCCTGGACTGGGACAGACAGATACGCAGTATTTT,CASSFPGLGQTDTQYF,TRBD1,few,TRBV5-1,TRBJ2-3
TGTGCCAGCAGCCCCTCCAGGGCCCACTCCTACGAGCAGTACTTC,CASSPSRAHSYEQYF,.,.,TRBV7-8,TRBJ2-7
TGTGCCACCGCCGCGGGACGGAGCTCCTACGAGCAGTACTTC,CATAAGRSSYEQYF,.,.,TRBV19,TRBJ2-7
TGTGCCAGCAGCGCAGATCTGGACACTGAAGCTTTCTTT,CASSADLDTEAFF,.,.,TRBV9,TRBJ1-1
TGTGCCAGCAGCGTACGGAGACTAGCGGGAGGGCATGAGCAGTTCTTC,CASSVRRLAGGHEQFF,TRBD2,.,TRBV9,TRBJ2-1
TGTGCCAGCAGCCAAGACAGAGCTAGCGGGAGGGCCCTCGAGCAGTACTTC,CASSQDRASGRALEQYF,TRBD2,few,TRBV4-2,TRBJ2-7
TGTGCCAGCAGTGATGGGCCGGGAGCGGGAGGGAACAATGAGCAGTTCTTC,CASSDGPGAGGNNEQFF,TRBD2,few,TRBV6-1,TRBJ2-1
TGTGCCAGCAGGATCGGTCCAGGTGAAAACATTCAGTACTTC,CASRIGPGENIQYF,.,many,TRBV13,TRBJ2-4
TGCGCCAGCAGCCAAGGACAGGGGGCAGGTCAGCCCCAGCATTTT,CASSQGQGAGQPQHF,TRBD1,few,TRBV4-1,TRBJ1-5